A selection of T cell receptor beta chains follows, all from one sample in a study of blood T cell repertoires in COVID-19. Profiled with immunoSEQ multiplex PCR; TCRdb holds only in-frame clones, not every one. The sample holds over 150,000 clones, roughly 80% seen once. Material for sequencing was peripheral blood. These receptors were taken from a woman in her fifties or sixties with acute or convalescent COVID-19. CDR3s leave out the opening cysteine and the closing phenylalanine or tryptophan. Clone size is given for some rows only: seen once, a few or many times, or a class if the clone is expanded.

TRBV28	once	TRBJ2-1	ASSILFAGGNNEQF
TRBV6-5	.	TRBJ2-3	ASRTVSTDTQY
TRBV30	.	TRBJ1-3	AWSVWGPGNTIY
TRBV9	once	TRBJ2-2	ASSVGSGLTGELF
TRBV2	.	TRBJ1-5	ASTIVSNQPQH
TRBV30	.	TRBJ2-3	AWRHSGGSNTQY
TRBV6-5	once	TRBJ1-6	ASSSGQGGTPLH
TRBV6-5	.	TRBJ1-1	ASLTPAGNTEAF
TRBV5-6	.	TRBJ1-1	ASSLASTEAF
TRBV4-2	.	TRBJ2-1	ASSQDYRLAGGNNEQF
TRBV11-2	.	TRBJ2-7	ASSLDLGDYEQY
TRBV6-6	.	TRBJ2-3	ASSPKGLAGGYTDTQY
TRBV9	.	TRBJ1-1	ASSPHLDMNTEAF
TRBV5-1	few	TRBJ2-3	ASSLDRVPQNTQY
TRBV4-2	.	TRBJ1-5	ASSQDPAVHQPQH
TRBV7-9	.	TRBJ1-4	ASSQGQGGGEKLF
TRBV5-4	.	TRBJ1-1	ASSSDRGENTEAF
TRBV6-5	.	TRBJ2-5	ASRKTSETQY
TRBV3-1/TRBV3-2	.	TRBJ1-6	ASSQRDSHFSSYNSPLH
TRBV9	.	TRBJ1-1	ASSKGDRGDTEAF
TRBV19	.	TRBJ1-5	ASSTLTVINQPQH
TRBV4-1	.	TRBJ2-4	ASSQVGQGKNIQY
TRBV30	.	TRBJ2-1	AWSWAGGGNEQF
TRBV5-1	.	TRBJ1-2	ASSPPAEGYGYT
TRBV28	.	TRBJ2-5	ASKRGAFQETQY
TRBV5-1	.	TRBJ1-1	ASNSQGNTEAF
TRBV9	few	TRBJ1-5	ASSVGPLSNQPQH
TRBV5-1	.	TRBJ2-1	ASSLTGLAGYNEQF
TRBV19	.	TRBJ1-4	ASLGTSNEKLF
TRBV6-6	.	TRBJ1-4	ASSRDSFNEKLF
TRBV6-5	.	TRBJ1-1	ASSYSTGKWGAEAF
TRBV7-9	.	TRBJ2-5	ASSEKQGVRETQY
TRBV3-1/TRBV3-2	.	TRBJ1-2	ASSQPTGSRYT
TRBV5-1	.	TRBJ1-5	ASSETGTREPQH
TRBV6-5	.	TRBJ2-1	ASSYSWGGGYNEQF
TRBV7-8	few	TRBJ2-2	ASSLASTGELF
TRBV7-3	.	TRBJ2-2	ASSYTNTGELF
TRBV19	.	TRBJ1-5	ASSKPGIHSNQPQH
TRBV10-3	once	TRBJ1-6	AISSSGTGLGNSPLH
TRBV28	.	TRBJ1-4	ASKLWGGKEKLF
TRBV6-5	.	TRBJ2-5	ASSYPGGETQY
TRBV5-1	.	TRBJ2-7	ASSPWTERYEQY
TRBV10-1	.	TRBJ1-5	ASSESGRDYSNQPQH
TRBV4-2	once	TRBJ2-1	ASSVRTSGSYNEQF
TRBV11-3	.	TRBJ1-1	ASSPAGTGAPGAF
TRBV18	.	TRBJ1-4	ASSPTGQNEKLF
TRBV2	once	TRBJ2-7	ASSVTGTGLYEQY
TRBV6-6	.	TRBJ1-1	ASSPPLWDPYRGGEAF
TRBV27	once	TRBJ2-1	ASSSGGSSYNEQF
TRBV7-9	.	TRBJ1-4	ASSIQGAQEKLF
TRBV15	.	TRBJ2-2	ATSAPQRGEYTGELF
TRBV19	.	TRBJ1-2	ASSIGGNNYGYT
TRBV28	.	TRBJ1-5	ASSLLWLTTTGQPQH
TRBV7-8	.	TRBJ2-1	ASSPNGRTWRGDGEQF